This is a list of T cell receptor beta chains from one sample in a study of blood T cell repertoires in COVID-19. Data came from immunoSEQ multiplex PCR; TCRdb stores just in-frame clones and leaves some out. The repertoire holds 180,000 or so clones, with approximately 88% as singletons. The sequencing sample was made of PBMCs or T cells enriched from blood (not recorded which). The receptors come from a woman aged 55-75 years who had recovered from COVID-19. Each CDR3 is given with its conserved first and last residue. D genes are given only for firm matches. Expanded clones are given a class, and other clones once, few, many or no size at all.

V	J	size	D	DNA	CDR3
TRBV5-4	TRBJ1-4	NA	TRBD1	TGTGCCAGCAGCAATACAGGGGTGGGAGAAAAACTGTTTTTT	CASSNTGVGEKLFF
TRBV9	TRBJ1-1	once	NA	TGTGCCAGCAGCCCGATTACAGAGAACACTGAAGCTTTCTTT	CASSPITENTEAFF
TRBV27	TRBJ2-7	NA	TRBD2	TGTGCCAGCAGTTCCCCCTTCGGGGGGGTTACAAACGAGCAGTACTTC	CASSSPFGGVTNEQYF
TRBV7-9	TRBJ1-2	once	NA	TGTGCCAGCAGCTTGGGGACAAGACCTAACTATGGCTACACCTTC	CASSLGTRPNYGYTF
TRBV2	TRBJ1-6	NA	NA	TGTGCCAGCTCCCCGGGACTGGGGAATTCACCCCTCCACTTT	CASSPGLGNSPLHF
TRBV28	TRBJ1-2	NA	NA	TGTGCCAGCAGTTTGGGGAGGCATGGCTACACCTTC	CASSLGRHGYTF
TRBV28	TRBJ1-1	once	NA	TGTGCCAGCACCTTGGGGCAGGAAGCGGGAGCTTTCTTT	CASTLGQEAGAFF
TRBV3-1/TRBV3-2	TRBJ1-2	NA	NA	TGTGCCAGCAGCCCCGACGGGGTCTATGGCTACACCTTC	CASSPDGVYGYTF
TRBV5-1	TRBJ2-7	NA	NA	TGCGCCAGCAGCTTGGCCTTACAGGGTTGGTCCTACGAGCAGTACTTC	CASSLALQGWSYEQYF
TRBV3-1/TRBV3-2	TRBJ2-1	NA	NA	TGTGCCAGCAGCCAGGGAGGGGGAGAGCAGTTCTTC	CASSQGGGEQFF
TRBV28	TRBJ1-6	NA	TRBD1	TGTGCCAGCAGTTTAAAGTCTTGGACAGGGGGCAGGGTACGGAATTCACCCCTCCACTTT	CASSLKSWTGGRVRNSPLHF
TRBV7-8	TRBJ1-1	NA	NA	TGTGCCAGCAGCTTACGACGGGTTAGCACTGAAGCTTTCTTT	CASSLRRVSTEAFF
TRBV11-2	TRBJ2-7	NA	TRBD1	TGTGCCAGCAGCCGAGGGGTACCGACAGGGGCTAGCTCCTACGAGCAGTACTTC	CASSRGVPTGASSYEQYF
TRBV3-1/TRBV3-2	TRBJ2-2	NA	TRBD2	TGTGCCAGCAGTCGAACTAGCGGGAGTGATGGCGGGGAGCTGTTTTTT	CASSRTSGSDGGELFF
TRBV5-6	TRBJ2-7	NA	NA	TGTGCCAGCAGCCCCGGTAGTACCGAGCAGTACTTC	CASSPGSTEQYF
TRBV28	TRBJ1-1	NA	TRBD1	TGTGCCAGCATGGACAGGGGAGGTGGGGGCACTGAAGCTTTCTTT	CASMDRGGGGTEAFF
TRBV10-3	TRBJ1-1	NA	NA	TGTGCCATGACTTCAGGGTTAGGGTACACTGAAGCTTTCTTT	CAMTSGLGYTEAFF
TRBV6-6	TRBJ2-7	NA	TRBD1	TGTGCCAGCAGTCTGGCTTCCCAGGGGGCGGGTTTTGCCTACGAGCAGTACTTC	CASSLASQGAGFAYEQYF
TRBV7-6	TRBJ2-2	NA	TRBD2	TGTGCCAGCAGCTTAGCTAGCGGGAGAGGTACCGGGGAGCTGTTTTTT	CASSLASGRGTGELFF
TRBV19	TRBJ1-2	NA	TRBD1	TGTGCCAGTAGTCCCGGACAGGGACTCTATGGCTACACCTTC	CASSPGQGLYGYTF
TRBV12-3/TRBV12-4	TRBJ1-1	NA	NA	TGTGCCAGCGTCAGATGGGGAGGAGCTTTCTTT	CASVRWGGAFF
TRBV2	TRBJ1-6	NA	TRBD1	TGTGCCAGCGGCGGGACAGGGGGATATAATTCACCCCTCCACTTT	CASGGTGGYNSPLHF
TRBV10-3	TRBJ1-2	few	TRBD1	TGTGCCATCAGTGGACAGGGACAGCCTGTCTACACCTTC	CAISGQGQPVYTF
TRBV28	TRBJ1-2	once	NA	TGTGCCAGCCCAATGCACAGGCCTAGGGAATATGGCTACACCTTC	CASPMHRPREYGYTF
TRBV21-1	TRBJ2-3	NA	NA	TGTGCCAGCAGTTCGAGGTCTGCGACTTCTAGCACAGATACGCAGTATTTT	CASSSRSATSSTDTQYF
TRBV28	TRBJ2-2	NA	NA	TGTGCCAGCAGTTCGGGGATGAACACCGGGGAGCTGTTTTTT	CASSSGMNTGELFF
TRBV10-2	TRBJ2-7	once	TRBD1	TGCGCCAGCGCCACCGGGACAGGGACCTACGAGCAGTACTTC	CASATGTGTYEQYF
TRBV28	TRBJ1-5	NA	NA	TGTGCCAGCAGAGAAACAGGGAATCAGCCCCAGCATTTT	CASRETGNQPQHF
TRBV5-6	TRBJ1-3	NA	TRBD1	TGTGCCAGCAGCGCATGGACAGGGAGGTTTACTGGAAACACCATATATTTT	CASSAWTGRFTGNTIYF
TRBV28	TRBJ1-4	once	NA	TGTGCCAGCAGTTTCAGGGGTCATGAAAAACTGTTTTTT	CASSFRGHEKLFF
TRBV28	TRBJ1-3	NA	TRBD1	TGTGCCGGTTCAACAGGGGCTGATGGAAACACCATATATTTT	CAGSTGADGNTIYF
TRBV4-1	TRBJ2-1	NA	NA	TGCGCCAGCAGACGAGTAGACGGGGGTAGCTCCTACAATGAGCAGTTCTTC	CASRRVDGGSSYNEQFF
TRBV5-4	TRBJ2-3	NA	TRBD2	TGTGCCAGCAGCTTTGGCGGGAGTAGAACAGATACGCAGTATTTT	CASSFGGSRTDTQYF
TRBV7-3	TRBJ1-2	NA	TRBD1	TGTGCCAGCAGCTCCGGACAGGGCGCCTATGGCTACACCTTC	CASSSGQGAYGYTF
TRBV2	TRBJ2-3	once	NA	TGTGCCAGCAAACAGTCGCCCCACACAGATACGCAGTATTTT	CASKQSPHTDTQYF
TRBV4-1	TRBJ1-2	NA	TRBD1	TGCGCCAGCAGCCAAGTGACAGGGGATATCTATGGCTACACCTTC	CASSQVTGDIYGYTF
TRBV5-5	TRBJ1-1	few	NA	TGTGCCAGCAGCACACTTCCGGAGCGGGACACTGAAGCTTTCTTT	CASSTLPERDTEAFF
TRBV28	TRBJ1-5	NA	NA	TGTGCCAGCAGCACCAGCCGGGGGGGCGGTAGCAATCAGCCCCAGCATTTT	CASSTSRGGGSNQPQHF
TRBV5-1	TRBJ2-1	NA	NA	TGCGCCAGCAGCTTGATCCCGGGGGATGGGACCTACAATGAGCAGTTCTTC	CASSLIPGDGTYNEQFF
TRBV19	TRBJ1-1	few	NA	TGTGCCAGTAGTTCCCAACCGGGGACTGAAGCTTTCTTT	CASSSQPGTEAFF
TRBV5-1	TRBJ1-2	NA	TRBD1	TGCGCCAGCAGCACTTTGACAGGGACGTATGGCTACACCTTC	CASSTLTGTYGYTF
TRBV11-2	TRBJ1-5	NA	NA	TGTGCCAGCAGAATGGCCGTCAATCAGCCCCAGCATTTT	CASRMAVNQPQHF
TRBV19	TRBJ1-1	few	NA	TGTGCCAGTAGTATCCCGTCCGGAGGGTCGAACACTGAAGCTTTCTTT	CASSIPSGGSNTEAFF
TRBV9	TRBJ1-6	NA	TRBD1	TGTGCCAGCAGCCGGAGCACAGGGGATAATTCACCCCTCCACTTT	CASSRSTGDNSPLHF
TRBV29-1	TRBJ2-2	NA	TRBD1	TGCAGCGCTGACAGGGGGGAAACCGGGGAGCTGTTTTTT	CSADRGETGELFF
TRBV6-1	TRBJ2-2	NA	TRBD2	TGTGCCAGCAGTGAAACCGGGGGGGGCCACACCGGGGAGCTGTTTTTT	CASSETGGGHTGELFF
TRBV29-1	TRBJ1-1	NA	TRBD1	TGCAGCGCCAGGGGACAGCGGAACACTGAAGCTTTCTTT	CSARGQRNTEAFF
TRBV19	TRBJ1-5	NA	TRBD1	TGTGCCAGTAGTATAGGCCGACAGGGCTATCAGCCCCAGCATTTT	CASSIGRQGYQPQHF
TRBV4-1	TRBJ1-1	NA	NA	TGCGCCAGCAGCCAACGCCCCGGGAGGCTGAACACTGAAGCTTTCTTT	CASSQRPGRLNTEAFF